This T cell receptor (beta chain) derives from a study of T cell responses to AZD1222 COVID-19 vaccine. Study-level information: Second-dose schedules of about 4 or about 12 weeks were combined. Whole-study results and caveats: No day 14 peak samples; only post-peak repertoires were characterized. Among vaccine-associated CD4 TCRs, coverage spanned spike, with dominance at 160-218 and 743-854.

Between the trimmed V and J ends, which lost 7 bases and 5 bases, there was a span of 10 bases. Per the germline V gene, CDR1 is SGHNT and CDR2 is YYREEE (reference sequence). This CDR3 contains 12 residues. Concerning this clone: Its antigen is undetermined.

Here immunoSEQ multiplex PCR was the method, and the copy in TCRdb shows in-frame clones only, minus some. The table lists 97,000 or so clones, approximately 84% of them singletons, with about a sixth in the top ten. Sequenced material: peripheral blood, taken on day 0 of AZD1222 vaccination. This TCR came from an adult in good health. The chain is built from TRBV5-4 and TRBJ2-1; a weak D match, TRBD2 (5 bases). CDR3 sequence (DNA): TGTGCCAGCCGGGGTCCACACAATGAGCAGTTCTTC. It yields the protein CASRGPHNEQFF.